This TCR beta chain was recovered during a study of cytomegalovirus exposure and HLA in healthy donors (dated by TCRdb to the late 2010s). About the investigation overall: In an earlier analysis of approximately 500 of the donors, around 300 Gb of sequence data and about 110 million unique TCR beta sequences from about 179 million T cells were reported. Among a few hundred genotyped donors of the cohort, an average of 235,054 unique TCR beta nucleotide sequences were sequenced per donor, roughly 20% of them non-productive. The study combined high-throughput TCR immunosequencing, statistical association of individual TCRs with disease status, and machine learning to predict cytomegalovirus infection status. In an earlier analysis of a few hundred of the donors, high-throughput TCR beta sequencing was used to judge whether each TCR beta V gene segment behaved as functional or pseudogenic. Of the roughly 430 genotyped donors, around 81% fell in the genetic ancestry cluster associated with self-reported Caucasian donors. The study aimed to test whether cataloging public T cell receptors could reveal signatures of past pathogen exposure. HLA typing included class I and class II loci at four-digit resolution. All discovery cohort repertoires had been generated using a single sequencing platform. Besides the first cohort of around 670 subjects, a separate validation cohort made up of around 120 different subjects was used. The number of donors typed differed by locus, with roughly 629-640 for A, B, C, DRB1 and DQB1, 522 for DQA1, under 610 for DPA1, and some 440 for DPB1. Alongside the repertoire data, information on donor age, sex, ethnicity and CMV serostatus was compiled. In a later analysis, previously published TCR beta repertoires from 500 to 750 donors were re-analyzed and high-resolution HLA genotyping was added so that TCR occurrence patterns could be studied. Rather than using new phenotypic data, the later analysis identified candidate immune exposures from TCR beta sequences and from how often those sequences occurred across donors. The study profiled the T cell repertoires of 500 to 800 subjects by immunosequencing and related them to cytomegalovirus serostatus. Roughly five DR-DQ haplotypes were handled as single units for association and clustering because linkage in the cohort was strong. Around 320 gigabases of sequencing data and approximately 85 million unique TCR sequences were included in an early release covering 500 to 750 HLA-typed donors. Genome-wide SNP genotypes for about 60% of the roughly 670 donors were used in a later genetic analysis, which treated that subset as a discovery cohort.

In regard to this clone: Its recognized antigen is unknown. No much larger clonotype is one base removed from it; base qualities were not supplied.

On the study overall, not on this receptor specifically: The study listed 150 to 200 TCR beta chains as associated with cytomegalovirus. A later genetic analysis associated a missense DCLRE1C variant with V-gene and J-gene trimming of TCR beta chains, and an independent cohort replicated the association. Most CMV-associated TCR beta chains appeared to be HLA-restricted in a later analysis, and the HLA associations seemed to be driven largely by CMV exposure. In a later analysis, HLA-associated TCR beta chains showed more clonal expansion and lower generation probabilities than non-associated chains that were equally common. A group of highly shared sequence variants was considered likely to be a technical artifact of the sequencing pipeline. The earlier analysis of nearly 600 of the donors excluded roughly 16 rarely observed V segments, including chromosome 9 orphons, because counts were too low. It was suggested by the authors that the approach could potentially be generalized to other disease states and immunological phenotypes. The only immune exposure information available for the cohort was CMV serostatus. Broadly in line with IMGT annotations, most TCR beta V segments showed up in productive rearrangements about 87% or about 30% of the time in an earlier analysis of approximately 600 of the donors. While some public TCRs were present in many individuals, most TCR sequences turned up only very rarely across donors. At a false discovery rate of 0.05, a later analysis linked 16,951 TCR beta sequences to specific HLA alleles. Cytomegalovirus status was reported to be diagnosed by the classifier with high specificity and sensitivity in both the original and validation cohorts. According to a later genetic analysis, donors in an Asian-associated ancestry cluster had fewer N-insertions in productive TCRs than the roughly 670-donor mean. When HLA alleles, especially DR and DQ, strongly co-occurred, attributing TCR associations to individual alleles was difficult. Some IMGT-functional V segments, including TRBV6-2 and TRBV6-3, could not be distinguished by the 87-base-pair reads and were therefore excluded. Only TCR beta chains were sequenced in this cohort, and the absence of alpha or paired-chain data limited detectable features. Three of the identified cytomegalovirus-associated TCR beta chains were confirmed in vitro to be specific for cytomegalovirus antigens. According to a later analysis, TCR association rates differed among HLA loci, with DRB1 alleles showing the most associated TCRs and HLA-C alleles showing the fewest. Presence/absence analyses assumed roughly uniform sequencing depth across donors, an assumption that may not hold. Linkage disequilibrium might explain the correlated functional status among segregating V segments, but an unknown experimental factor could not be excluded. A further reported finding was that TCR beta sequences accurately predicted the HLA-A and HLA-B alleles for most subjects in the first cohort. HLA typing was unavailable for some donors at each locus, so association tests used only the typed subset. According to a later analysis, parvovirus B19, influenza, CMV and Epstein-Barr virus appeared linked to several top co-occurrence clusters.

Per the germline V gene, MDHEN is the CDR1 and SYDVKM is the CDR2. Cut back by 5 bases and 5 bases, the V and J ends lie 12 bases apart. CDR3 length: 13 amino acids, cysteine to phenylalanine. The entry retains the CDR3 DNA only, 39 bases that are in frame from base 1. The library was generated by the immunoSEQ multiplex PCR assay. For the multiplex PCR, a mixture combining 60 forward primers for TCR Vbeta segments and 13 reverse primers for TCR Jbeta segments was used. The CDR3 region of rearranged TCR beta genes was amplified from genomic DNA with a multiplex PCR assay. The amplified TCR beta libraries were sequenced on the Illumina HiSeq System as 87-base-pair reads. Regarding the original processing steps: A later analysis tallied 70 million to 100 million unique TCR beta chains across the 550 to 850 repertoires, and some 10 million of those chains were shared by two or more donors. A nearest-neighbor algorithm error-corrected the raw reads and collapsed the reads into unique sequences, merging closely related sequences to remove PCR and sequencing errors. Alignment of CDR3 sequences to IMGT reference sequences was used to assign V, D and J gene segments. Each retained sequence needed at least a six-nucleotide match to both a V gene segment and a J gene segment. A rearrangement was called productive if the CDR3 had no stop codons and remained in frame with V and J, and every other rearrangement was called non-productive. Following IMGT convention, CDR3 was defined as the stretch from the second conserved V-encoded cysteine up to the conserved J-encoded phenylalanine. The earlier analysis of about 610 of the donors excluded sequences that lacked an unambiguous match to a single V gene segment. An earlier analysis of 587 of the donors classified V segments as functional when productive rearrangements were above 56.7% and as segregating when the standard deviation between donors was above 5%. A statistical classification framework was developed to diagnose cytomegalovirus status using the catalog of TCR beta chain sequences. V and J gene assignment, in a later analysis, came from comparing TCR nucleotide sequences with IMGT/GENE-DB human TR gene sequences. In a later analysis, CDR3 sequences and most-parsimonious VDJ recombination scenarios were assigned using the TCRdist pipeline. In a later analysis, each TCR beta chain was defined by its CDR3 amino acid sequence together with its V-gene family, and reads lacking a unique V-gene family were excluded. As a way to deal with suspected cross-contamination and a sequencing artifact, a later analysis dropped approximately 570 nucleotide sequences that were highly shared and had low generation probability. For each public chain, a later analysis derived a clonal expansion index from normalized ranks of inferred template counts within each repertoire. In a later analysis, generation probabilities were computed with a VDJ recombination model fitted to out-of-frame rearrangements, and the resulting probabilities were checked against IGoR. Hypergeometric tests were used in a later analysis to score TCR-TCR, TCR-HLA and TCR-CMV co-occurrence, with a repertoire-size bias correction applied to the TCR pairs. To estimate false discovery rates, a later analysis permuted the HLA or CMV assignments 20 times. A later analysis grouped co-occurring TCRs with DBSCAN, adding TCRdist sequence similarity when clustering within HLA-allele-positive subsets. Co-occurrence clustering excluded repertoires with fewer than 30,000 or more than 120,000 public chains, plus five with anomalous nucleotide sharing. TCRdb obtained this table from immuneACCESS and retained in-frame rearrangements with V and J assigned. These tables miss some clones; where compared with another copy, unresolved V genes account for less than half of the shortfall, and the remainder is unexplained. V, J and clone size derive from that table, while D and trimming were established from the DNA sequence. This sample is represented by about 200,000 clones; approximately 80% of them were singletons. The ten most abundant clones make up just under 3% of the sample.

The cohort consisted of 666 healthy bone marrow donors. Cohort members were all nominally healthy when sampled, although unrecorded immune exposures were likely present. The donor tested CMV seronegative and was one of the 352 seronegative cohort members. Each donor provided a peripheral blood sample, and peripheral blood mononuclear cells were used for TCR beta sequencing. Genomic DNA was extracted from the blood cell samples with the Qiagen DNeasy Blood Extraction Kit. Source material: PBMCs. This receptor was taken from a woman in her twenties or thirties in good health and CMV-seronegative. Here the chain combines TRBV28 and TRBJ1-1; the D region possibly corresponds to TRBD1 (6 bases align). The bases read TGTGCCAGCAGTGACTACAGGGTTACTGAAGCTTTCTTT. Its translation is CASSDYRVTEAFF.